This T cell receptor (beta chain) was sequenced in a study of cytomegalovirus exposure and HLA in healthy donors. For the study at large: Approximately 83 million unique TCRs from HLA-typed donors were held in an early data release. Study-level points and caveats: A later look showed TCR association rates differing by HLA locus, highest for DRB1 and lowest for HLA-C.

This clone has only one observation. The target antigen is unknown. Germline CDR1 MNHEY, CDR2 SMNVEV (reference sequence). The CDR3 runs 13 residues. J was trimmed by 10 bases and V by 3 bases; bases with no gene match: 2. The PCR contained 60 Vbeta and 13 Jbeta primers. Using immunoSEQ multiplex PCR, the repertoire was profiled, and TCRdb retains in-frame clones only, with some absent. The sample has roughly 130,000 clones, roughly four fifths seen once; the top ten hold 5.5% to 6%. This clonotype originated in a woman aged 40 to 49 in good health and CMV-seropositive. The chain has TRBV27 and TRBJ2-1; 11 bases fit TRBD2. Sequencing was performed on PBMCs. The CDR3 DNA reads TGTGCCAGCAGTTTCCCTAGCGGGAGGGAGCAGTTCTTC. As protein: CASSFPSGREQFF.